In this sample, the clone carrying this TCR beta chain turned up once. This sample stems from a study of blood T cell repertoires in COVID-19. At the level of the study: Samples came from the United States, Italy and Spain, spanning acute and convalescent COVID-19. PBMCs, B-cell-depleted T cells, or T cells provided the cDNA or gDNA that made up the material.

Authors' data handling: Amplification of reference gene primers provided the estimated nucleated cell counts. This table comes from immunoSEQ multiplex PCR, and its TCRdb copy is limited to in-frame clones, with some not included. The DNA gave D and trimming, while V, J and clone size come from that table. The table includes 300,000 to 400,000 clones, over 75% detected once. With V trimmed by 3 bases and J by 3 bases, 1 base remained unmatched. The CDR3 is 15 residues long. CDR1 and CDR2 from the germline V gene are KGHDR and SFDVKD. Clinical histories supplied by participants themselves formed the basis of cohort assignment.

The chain couples TRBV24-1 to TRBJ2-6; 7 bases match TRBD1. Sequenced sample: PBMCs or T cells enriched from blood (not recorded which). The sequence was obtained from a woman in her twenties or thirties with acute COVID-19. DNA for the CDR3: TGTGCCACCAGTGATAGGGGGCTTGGGGCCAACGTCCTGACTTTC. Protein product: CATSDRGLGANVLTF.